This paragraph covers one T cell receptor beta chain sequence. The data originate from a study of response to subunit inactivated influenza vaccine. Germline lookup yields CDR1 LGHNT and CDR2 FRNRAP. The CDR3 is made up of 16 amino acids. V lost 1 base to trimming and J lost 6 bases; unmatched junction nucleotides: 8. TCRdb itself ran the RT-PCR reads through MiXCR, one entry per CDR3 protein. The sample holds roughly 500,000 distinct CDR3 sequences, 25% seen once. This TCR came from a man aged 50 to 59 who received an inactivated influenza vaccine. J is TRBJ2-1 and V is TRBV12-5, with 8 bases identical to TRBD1. Sample: CD4+ T cells sorted from PBMCs, taken approximately 5 days after vaccination. Written as DNA, the CDR3 is TGTGCTAGTGGTTTGGAAACAGGGGGTCTGGCCAATGAGCAGTTCTTC. Amino acids: CASGLETGGLANEQFF.